This TCR beta chain originates from a study of blood T cell repertoires in COVID-19. Study-wide context: PBMCs, B-cell-depleted T cells, or T cells provided the cDNA or gDNA that made up the material.

Profiling relied on immunoSEQ multiplex PCR, and the TCRdb table lists in-frame clones only, not all of them. Here the sample spans a few hundred thousand clones, around four fifths being singletons. The CDR3 contains 13 residues. CDR1 is LNHDA and CDR2 is SQIVND in the germline V gene (reference sequence). Trimming left V 3 bases short and J 6 bases short, with 11 bases between. The sequencing input was peripheral blood. V usage is TRBV19 and J usage is TRBJ1-2, with D perhaps matching TRBD1 (5 bases). The sequence was collected from a woman between 50 and 59 years old with active or convalescent COVID-19. The CDR3 bases are TGTGCCAGTAGTATTGGGGCAGGAGATGGCTACACCTTC. Residues: CASSIGAGDGYTF.